This T cell receptor beta chain appears in the sequencing data of a study of blood T cell repertoires in COVID-19 (TCRdb year 2020). For context, the study as a whole: The collaborator samples originated in the United States, Italy and Spain and spanned the acute and convalescent phases of COVID-19. The material from the prospective study consisted of cDNA or gDNA derived from T cells, B-cell-depleted T cells, or PBMCs. Deeply sampled blood TCRbeta repertoires from subjects exposed to, actively infected with, or recovered from COVID-19 were included in the dataset. The repertoires were released in a freely available public database intended as a resource for research on the immune response to SARS-CoV-2. Samples were obtained from the ongoing ImmuneRACE study (first 160 participants) and from about 1,300 subjects provided by 6 global collaborators. Nearly every sample came with metadata listing a de-identified subject ID, COVID-19 status, age in years and sex. Where HLA class I and class II types were available, the types were taken from metadata supplied by the sample provider, not from assay-based typing.

Whole blood was collected in K2EDTA tubes by collaborating institutions according to the institutions' own protocols. Collaborator samples were shipped for TCRbeta analysis as frozen whole blood, isolated PBMCs, or DNA extracted from either sample type. About this clone itself: The specificity of this receptor is unknown. No base qualities exist here, and no much larger clone lies one base off it.

The junction shows trimming of 7 bases on V and 2 bases on J, and the gene matches do not reach 3 bases of it. Measured from the cysteine to the phenylalanine, the CDR3 is 13 residues long. CDR3 DNA only is kept here, 39 bases in frame from base 1. The germline V gene (reference sequence) specifies MNHNY as CDR1 and SVGAGI as CDR2. Results the study describes overall, beyond this receptor: The quantity of clinical and demographic metadata differed by source and by participant and was supplied without curation.

TCRbeta CDR3 regions were amplified from genomic DNA by means of the immunoSEQ Assay, a bias-controlled multiplex PCR. The paper's data handling went like this. The number of nucleated cells in each sample was estimated by amplification of reference gene primers within the assay. Sequence reads were collapsed and filtered to measure the absolute abundance of every unique TCRbeta CDR3 rearrangement. For each sample, productive Simpson clonality was calculated by taking the square root of Simpson's diversity index across productive rearrangements. This immuneACCESS table, as held by TCRdb, lists in-frame sequences with V and J called but not all clones. Of the missing ones, under half trace to an unresolved V gene in checked studies; the others have no known cause. V, J and clone size reflect that table, while D and trimming were determined from the DNA. This sample comprises roughly 99,000 clones, about nine tenths of them detected only once. The ten most abundant clones make up 1% to 1.5% of the sample.

Sequencing was done on a sample of peripheral blood. This receptor was taken from a woman in her twenties or thirties with acute or convalescent COVID-19. In this chain, TRBV6-6 is recombined with TRBJ2-7, with 9 bases aligning to TRBD1. The CDR3 protein: CASTGQGPYEQYF. The nucleotides read TGTGCCAGCACGGGACAGGGTCCCTACGAGCAGTACTTC.